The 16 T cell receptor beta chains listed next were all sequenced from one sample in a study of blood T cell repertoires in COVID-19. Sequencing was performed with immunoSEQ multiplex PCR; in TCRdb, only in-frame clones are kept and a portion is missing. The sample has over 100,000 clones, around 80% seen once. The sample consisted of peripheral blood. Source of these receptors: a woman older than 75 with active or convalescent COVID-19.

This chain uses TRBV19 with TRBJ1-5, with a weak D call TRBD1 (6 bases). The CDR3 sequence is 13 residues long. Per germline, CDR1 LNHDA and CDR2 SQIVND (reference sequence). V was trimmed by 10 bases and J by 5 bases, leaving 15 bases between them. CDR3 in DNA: TGTGCCACTGACCCAGGGGTAGATCAGCCCCAGCATTTT. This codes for CATDPGVDQPQHF.

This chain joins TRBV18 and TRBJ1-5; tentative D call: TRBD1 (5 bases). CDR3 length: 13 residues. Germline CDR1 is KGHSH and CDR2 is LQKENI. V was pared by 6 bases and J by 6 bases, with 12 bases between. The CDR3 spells CASSQDTGQPQHF. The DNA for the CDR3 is TGTGCCAGCTCTCAGGACACCGGTCAGCCCCAGCATTTT. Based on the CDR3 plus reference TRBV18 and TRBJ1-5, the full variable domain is NAGVMQNPRHLVRRRGQEARLRCSPMKGHSHVYWYRQLPEEGLKFMVYLQKENIIDESGMPKERFSAEFPKEGPSILRIQQVVRGDSAAYFCASSQDTGQPQHFGDGTRLSIL.

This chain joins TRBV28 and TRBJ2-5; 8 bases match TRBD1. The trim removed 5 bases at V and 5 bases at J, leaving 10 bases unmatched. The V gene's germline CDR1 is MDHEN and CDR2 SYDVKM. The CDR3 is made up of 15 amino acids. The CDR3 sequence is CASSRQGAGGETQYF. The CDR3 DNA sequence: TGTGCCAGCAGTCGCCAGGGGGCCGGAGGGGAGACCCAGTACTTC.

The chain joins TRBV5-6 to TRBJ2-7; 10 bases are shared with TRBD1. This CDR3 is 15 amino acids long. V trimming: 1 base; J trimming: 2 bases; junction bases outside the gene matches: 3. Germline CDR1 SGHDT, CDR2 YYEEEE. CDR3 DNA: TGTGCCAGCAGCTTGCGGGACAGGGGACCCTACGAGCAGTACTTC. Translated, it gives CASSLRDRGPYEQYF.

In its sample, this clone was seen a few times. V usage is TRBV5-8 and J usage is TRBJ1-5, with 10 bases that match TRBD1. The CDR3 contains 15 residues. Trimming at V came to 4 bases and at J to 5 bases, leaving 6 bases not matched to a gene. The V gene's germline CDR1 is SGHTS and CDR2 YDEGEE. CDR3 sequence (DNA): TGTGCCAGCAGCCCCGGGACAGGGGCCGATCAGCCCCAGCATTTT. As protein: CASSPGTGADQPQHF.

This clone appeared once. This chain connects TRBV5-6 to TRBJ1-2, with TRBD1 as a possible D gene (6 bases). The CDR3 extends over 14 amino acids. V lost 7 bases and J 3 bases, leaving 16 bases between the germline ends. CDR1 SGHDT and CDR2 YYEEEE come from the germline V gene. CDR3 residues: CASANDRTDYGYTF. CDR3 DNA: TGTGCCAGCGCGAACGACAGGACTGACTATGGCTACACCTTC.

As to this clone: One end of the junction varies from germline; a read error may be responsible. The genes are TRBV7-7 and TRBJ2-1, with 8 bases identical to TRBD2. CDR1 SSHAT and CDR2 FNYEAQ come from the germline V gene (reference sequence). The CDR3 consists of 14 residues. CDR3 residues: CASSRGLATARKFF. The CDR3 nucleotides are TGTGCTAGCAGTCGTGGACTAGCCACTGCCAGGAAGTTCTTC.

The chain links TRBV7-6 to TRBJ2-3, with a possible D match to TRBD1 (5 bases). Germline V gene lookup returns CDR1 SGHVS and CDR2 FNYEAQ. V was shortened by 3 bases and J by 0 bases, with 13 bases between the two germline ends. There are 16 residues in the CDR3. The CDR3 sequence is CASSLTARTSTDTQYF. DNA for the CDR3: TGTGCCAGCAGCTTGACAGCGAGAACTAGCACAGATACGCAGTATTTT.

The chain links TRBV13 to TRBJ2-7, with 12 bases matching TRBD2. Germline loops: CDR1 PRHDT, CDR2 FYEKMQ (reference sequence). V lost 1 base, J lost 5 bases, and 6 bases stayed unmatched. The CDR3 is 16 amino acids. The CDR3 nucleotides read TGTGCCAGCAGCTTAGTTTATGGACTAGCGGGACACGAGCAGTACTTC. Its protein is CASSLVYGLAGHEQYF.

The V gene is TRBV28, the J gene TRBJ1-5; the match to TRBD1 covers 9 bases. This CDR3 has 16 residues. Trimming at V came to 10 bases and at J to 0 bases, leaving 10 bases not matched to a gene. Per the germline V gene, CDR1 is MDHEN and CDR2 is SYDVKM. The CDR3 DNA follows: TGTGCCACGCATACCGGGACAGGGTATAGCAATCAGCCCCAGCATTTT. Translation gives CATHTGTGYSNQPQHF.

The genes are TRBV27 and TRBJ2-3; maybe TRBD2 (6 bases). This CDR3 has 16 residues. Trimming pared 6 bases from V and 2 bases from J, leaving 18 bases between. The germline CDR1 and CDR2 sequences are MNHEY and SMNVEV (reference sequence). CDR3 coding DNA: TGTGCCAGCAGCCAGCGCGGGACGGGACCCACAGATACGCAGTATTTT. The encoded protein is CASSQRGTGPTDTQYF.

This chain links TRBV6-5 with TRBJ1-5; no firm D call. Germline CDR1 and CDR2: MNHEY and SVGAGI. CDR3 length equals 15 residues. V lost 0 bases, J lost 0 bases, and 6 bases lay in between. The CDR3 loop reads CASSYSRNSNQPQHF. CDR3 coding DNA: TGTGCCAGCAGTTACTCGAGGAATAGCAATCAGCCCCAGCATTTT.

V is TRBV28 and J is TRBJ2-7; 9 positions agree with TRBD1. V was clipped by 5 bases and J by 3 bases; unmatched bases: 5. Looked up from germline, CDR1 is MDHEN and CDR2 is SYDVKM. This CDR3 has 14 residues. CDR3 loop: CASSGQGTRYEQYF. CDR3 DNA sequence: TGTGCCAGCAGTGGACAGGGGACTCGCTACGAGCAGTACTTC.

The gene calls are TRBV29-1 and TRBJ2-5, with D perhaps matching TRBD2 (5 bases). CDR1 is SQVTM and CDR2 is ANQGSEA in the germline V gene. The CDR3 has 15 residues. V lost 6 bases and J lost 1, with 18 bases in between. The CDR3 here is CSVMGRGEVQETQYF. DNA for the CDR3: TGCAGCGTGATGGGGAGAGGTGAAGTCCAAGAGACCCAGTACTTC.

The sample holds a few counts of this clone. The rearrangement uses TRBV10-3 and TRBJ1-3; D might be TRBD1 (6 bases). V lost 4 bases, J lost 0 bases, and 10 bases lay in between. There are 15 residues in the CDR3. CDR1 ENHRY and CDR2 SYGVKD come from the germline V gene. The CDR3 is CAISGRGISGNTIYF. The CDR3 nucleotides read TGTGCCATCAGTGGTAGGGGGATCTCTGGAAACACCATATATTTT.

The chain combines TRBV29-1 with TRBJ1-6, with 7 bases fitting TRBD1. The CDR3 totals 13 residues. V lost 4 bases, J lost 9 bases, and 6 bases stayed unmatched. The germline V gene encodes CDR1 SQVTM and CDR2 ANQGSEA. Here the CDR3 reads CSVATGVASPLHF. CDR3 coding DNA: TGCAGCGTTGCCACAGGGGTGGCTTCACCCCTCCACTTT.